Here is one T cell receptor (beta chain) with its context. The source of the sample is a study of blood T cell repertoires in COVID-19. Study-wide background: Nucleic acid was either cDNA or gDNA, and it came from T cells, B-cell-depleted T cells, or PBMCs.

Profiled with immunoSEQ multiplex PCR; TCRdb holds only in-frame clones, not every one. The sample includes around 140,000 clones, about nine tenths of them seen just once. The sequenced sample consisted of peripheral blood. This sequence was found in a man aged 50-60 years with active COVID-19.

The CDR3 loop is CASRGQGTTEAFF. The CDR3 region has the DNA TGTGCCAGCAGAGGACAGGGGACCACTGAAGCTTTCTTT. The chain joins TRBV2 to TRBJ1-1; the match to TRBD1 covers 9 bases. V lost 6 bases, J lost 4 bases, and 3 bases stayed unmatched. CDR3 size: 13 residues. Germline values: CDR1 SNHLY, CDR2 FYNNEI.